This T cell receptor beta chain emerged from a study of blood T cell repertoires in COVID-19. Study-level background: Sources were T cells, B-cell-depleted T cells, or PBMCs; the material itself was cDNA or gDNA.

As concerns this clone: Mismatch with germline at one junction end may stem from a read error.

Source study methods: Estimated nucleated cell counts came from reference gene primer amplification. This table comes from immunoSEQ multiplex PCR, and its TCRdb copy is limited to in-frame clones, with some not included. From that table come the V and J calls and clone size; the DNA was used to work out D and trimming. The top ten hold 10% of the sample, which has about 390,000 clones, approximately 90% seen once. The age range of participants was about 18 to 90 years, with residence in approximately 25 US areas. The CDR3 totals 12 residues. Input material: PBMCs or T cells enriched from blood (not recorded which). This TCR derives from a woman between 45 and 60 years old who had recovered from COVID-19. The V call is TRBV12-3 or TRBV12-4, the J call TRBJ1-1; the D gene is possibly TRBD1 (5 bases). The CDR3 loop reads CASRVGGRTISF. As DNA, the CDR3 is TGTGCCAGCAGGGTGGGGGGACGGACTATAAGCTTT.